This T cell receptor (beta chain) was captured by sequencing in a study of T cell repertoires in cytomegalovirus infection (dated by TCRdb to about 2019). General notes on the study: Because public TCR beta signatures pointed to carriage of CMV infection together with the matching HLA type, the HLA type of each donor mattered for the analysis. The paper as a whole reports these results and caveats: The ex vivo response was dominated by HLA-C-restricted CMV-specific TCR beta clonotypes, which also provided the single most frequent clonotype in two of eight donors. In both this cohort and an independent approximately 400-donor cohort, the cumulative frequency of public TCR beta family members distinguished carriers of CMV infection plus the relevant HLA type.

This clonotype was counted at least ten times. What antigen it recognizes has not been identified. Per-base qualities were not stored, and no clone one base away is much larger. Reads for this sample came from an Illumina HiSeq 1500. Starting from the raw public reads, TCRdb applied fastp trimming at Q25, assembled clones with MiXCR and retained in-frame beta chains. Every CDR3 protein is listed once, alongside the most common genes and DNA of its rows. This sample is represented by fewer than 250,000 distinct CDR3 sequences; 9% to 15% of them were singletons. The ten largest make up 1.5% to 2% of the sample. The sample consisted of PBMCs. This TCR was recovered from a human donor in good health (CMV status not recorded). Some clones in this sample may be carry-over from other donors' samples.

Here is the DNA: TGTGCCAGCAGTGAGAACAAGGATACGCAGTATTTT. This yields the protein CASSENKDTQYF. Here the chain combines TRBV25-1 and TRBJ2-3; the D gene assignment is ambiguous. Reading from cysteine to phenylalanine, the CDR3 counts 12 amino acids. The DNA shown is the 36-base CDR3, in frame from base 1. Sequences MGHDK (CDR1) and SYGVNS (CDR2) are obtained from the germline V gene. Trimming at the junction amounts to 3 bases on V and 6 bases on J, and the germline ends lie 7 bases apart.